Below are 13 T cell receptor beta chains sequenced from a single sample in a study of shared clonotypes between healthy human individuals. Only in-frame clones appear in the TCRdb table, and some are missing; sequencing was by immunoSEQ multiplex PCR. Here the sample spans roughly 1,100,000 clones, around 76% being singletons. The sample consisted of memory CD4+ T cells sorted from blood. Indicated subset: CD45RA-negative fraction. The origin of the receptors is a man aged 18-30 years in good health.

The chain carries TRBV4-1 and TRBJ1-4; D might be TRBD1 (6 bases). With 1 base removed from V and 2 bases from J, the gap between germline ends came to 11 bases. This CDR3 region has 16 residues. Germline V gives CDR1 MGHRA, CDR2 YSYEKL. The CDR3 loop is CASSQVTQGTNEKLFF. The DNA for the CDR3 is TGCGCCAGCAGCCAAGTTACGCAGGGGACTAATGAAAAACTGTTTTTT.

This clone came up a few times. The chain has TRBV19 and TRBJ1-6; 8 nucleotides agree with TRBD1. The CDR3 extends over 15 amino acids. The germline V gene has CDR1 LNHDA and CDR2 SQIVND (reference sequence). The trim removed 3 bases at V and 9 bases at J, leaving 7 bases unmatched. This chain's CDR3 is CASSIRTGRSSPLHF. The CDR3 DNA reads as TGTGCCAGTAGTATTAGGACAGGGAGAAGTTCACCCCTCCACTTT.

The chain has TRBV10-2 and TRBJ2-7; 8 positions agree with TRBD2. Germline V gene sequence: CDR1 WSHSY, CDR2 SAAADI. CDR3 length equals 14 residues. Trimming cost V 11 bases and J 7 bases; bases outside gene matches: 16. The CDR3, as DNA: TGCGCCCCCCGGTGGGGGGCCGGGACTAGTGAGCAGTACTTC. Its translation: CAPRWGAGTSEQYF.

With respect to this clone: Mismatch with germline at one junction end may stem from a read error. The chain couples TRBV28 to TRBJ2-7, with 7 bases matching TRBD2. The germline gives CDR1 MDHEN, CDR2 SYDVKM. The CDR3 has 13 amino acids. The chain's CDR3 is CATSRGTTHEQCF. CDR3 DNA sequence: TGTGCCACCAGCAGAGGGACTACCCACGAGCAGTGCTTC.

With respect to this clone: This CDR3 is also generated by other DNA sequences in the sample. The DNA for the CDR3 is TGTGCCTGGAGTGTACAGGGCTACGAGCAGTACTTC. Its translation is CAWSVQGYEQYF. The J gene is TRBJ2-7, the V gene TRBV30, with TRBD1 as a possible D gene (6 bases). Trimming left V 0 bases short and J 3 bases short, with 6 bases between. This CDR3 has 12 amino acids. The germline CDR1 and CDR2 sequences are GTSNPN and SVGIG (reference sequence). The variable domain in full, completed from reference TRBV30 and TRBJ2-7, reads SQTIHQWPATLVQPVGSPLSLECTVEGTSNPNLYWYRQAAGRGLQLLFYSVGIGQISSEVPQNLSASRPQDRQFILSSKKLLLSDSGFYLCAWSVQGYEQYFGPGTRLTVT.

The J gene is TRBJ2-7, the V gene TRBV7-9; TRBD2 is a possible D gene (6 bases). The V gene's germline CDR1 is SEHNR and CDR2 FQNEAQ (reference sequence). V was trimmed by 3 bases and J by 0 bases, leaving 12 bases between them. The CDR3 consists of 15 residues. The CDR3 DNA follows: TGTGCCAGCAGCTTGGGGGGACTCGGCTCCTACGAGCAGTACTTC. It is translated as CASSLGGLGSYEQYF.

The chain combines TRBV10-2 with TRBJ2-7; TRBD1 might be the D (6 bases). Germline CDR1 is WSHSY and CDR2 is SAAADI. CDR3 length: 15 residues. V was cut by 1 base and J by 2 bases, with 12 bases left in between. CDR3 amino acids: CASSELSGAPYEQYF. The CDR3 nucleotides read TGCGCCAGCAGTGAGTTGTCAGGGGCCCCCTACGAGCAGTACTTC.

This chain joins TRBV4-3 and TRBJ2-1; 9 bases match TRBD2. V dropped 3 bases and J dropped 4; count of bases not matched to a gene: 10. Germline lookup yields CDR1 LGHNA and CDR2 YSLEER. The length of the CDR3 is 17 residues. The CDR3 loop reads CASSQVAGTSIYNEQFF. In nucleotides, the CDR3 is TGCGCCAGCAGCCAGGTTGCCGGGACTAGCATTTACAATGAGCAGTTCTTC.

The V call is TRBV5-1, the J call TRBJ1-5; 7 bases are a match to TRBD1. Germline-derived CDR1 and CDR2 are SGHRS and YFSETQ. This CDR3 has 15 amino acids. V lost 4 bases to trimming and J lost 7 bases; unmatched junction nucleotides: 11. For the CDR3, the DNA is TGCGCCAGCAGCCCGGGAGGACAGGAGGGCCAGCCCCAGCATTTT. Protein sequence: CASSPGGQEGQPQHF.

This chain uses TRBV6-6 with TRBJ2-1, with D tentatively TRBD1 or TRBD2 (5 bases each). Trimming removed 6 bases at V and 0 bases at J, with 9 bases between. Germline V CDR1 and CDR2: MNHNY, SVGAGI (reference sequence). The CDR3 contains 14 residues. CDR3 coding DNA: TGTGCCAGCAGCCGGGACGGCTCCTACAATGAGCAGTTCTTC. Translating it yields CASSRDGSYNEQFF.

The V gene is TRBV5-4, the J gene TRBJ2-1; 10 bases align to TRBD1. CDR1 is SGHNT, CDR2 YYREEE, per germline (reference sequence). V was pared by 0 bases and J by 7 bases, with 4 bases of the junction left unmatched. The CDR3 loop spans 15 amino acids. CDR3 in DNA: TGTGCCAGCAGCTTGGGACAGGGGGCTCGGAATGAGCAGTTCTTC. The encoded protein is CASSLGQGARNEQFF.

A single count supports this clone. This chain connects TRBV18 to TRBJ2-1; D might be TRBD2 (5 bases). This CDR3 is 14 amino acids long. Between the trimmed V and J ends, which lost 2 bases and 6 bases, there was a span of 11 bases. Germline CDR1 is KGHSH and CDR2 is LQKENI. In nucleotides, the CDR3 is TGTGCCAGCTCACCAAGGACTGCCCTCAATGAGCAGTTCTTC. This codes for CASSPRTALNEQFF.

This rearrangement joins TRBV11-2 to TRBJ2-7, with 9 positions matching TRBD2. Trimming removed 0 bases from V and 2 bases from J; junction bases left unmatched: 5. This CDR3 spans 16 amino acids. Germline CDR1 and CDR2: SGHAT and FQNNGV. CDR3 protein: CASSLDLSGGTYEQYF. CDR3 bases: TGTGCCAGCAGCTTAGATCTCAGCGGGGGGACCTACGAGCAGTACTTC. The entire variable domain, with the rest obtained from reference TRBV11-2 and TRBJ2-7, is as follows: EAGVAQSPRYKIIEKRQSVAFWCNPISGHATLYWYQQILGQGPKLLIQFQNNGVVDDSQLPKDRFSAERLKGVDSTLKIQPAKLEDSAVYLCASSLDLSGGTYEQYFGPGTRLTVT.